The entry below gives a single T cell receptor beta chain sequence along with its context. Its specificity is not known. Libraries were prepared by immunoSEQ multiplex PCR; TCRdb keeps only in-frame clonotypes and omits some of them. The data contain 110,000 or so clones, around 88% of them singletons. Germline V gene sequence: CDR1 SEHNR, CDR2 FQNEAQ (reference sequence). This CDR3 contains 15 residues. Trimming took 3 bases from V and 4 from J; bases not matched to a gene: 9. These data come from a study of cytomegalovirus exposure and HLA in healthy donors. Whole-study results and caveats: In the roughly 130 validation repertoires, a later analysis found that first-cohort TCR clusters tended to co-occur. Reportedly, diagnosis of cytomegalovirus status by the classifier showed high specificity and sensitivity.

While the first cohort had hundreds of subjects, the donors belonged to the separate validation cohort of over a hundred subjects. Material: PBMCs. The receptor was isolated from a man aged 18 to 30 in good health and CMV-seronegative. The V gene is TRBV7-9, the J gene TRBJ2-7; 7 bases are a match to TRBD2. CDR3 sequence: CASSFEVSGRYEQYF. The CDR3 DNA follows: TGTGCCAGCAGCTTTGAAGTTAGCGGGCGATACGAGCAGTACTTC.